The present entry profiles one T cell receptor (beta chain) with its context. From the 5' RACE reads, TCRdb lists one entry per CDR3 protein and no DNA. The sample totals approximately 330,000 distinct CDR3 sequences. This record comes from a study of monozygotic twins with inflammatory bowel disease. The sample consisted of blood. The sequence was obtained from a human donor with ulcerative colitis or Crohn's disease, or a healthy co-twin of an affected twin (not recorded which).

The CDR3 here is CASSVWTANYGYTF. This sequence joins TRBV7-2 and TRBJ1-2. Germline values: CDR1 SGHTA, CDR2 FQGNSA. The CDR3 runs 14 residues.